The rows below give T cell receptor beta chains drawn from one sample of a study of cytomegalovirus exposure and HLA in healthy donors. Method: immunoSEQ multiplex PCR; TCRdb's copy keeps in-frame clones and lacks some. The table has about 140,000 clones, roughly two thirds seen once. Sequences were obtained from PBMCs. The source of these receptors is a woman aged 40 to 50 in good health and CMV-seronegative. Both conserved end residues are part of each CDR3. A D gene is named only where the DNA matches it firmly. For some rows the clone size is stated as once, few or many, or as a class when expanded; others skip it.

v_gene	abundance	d_gene	j_gene	CDR3nt	CDR3aa
TRBV20-1	NA	NA	TRBJ2-5	TGCAGTGCTCGGGACCAAGAGACCCAGTACTTC	CSARDQETQYF
TRBV27	few	NA	TRBJ2-2	TGTGCCAGCAGTTTACCGCTAACCGGGGAGCTGTTTTTT	CASSLPLTGELFF
TRBV7-3	NA	NA	TRBJ2-2	TGTGCCAGCAGCTTAATGGGAGGCGACACCGGGGAGCTGTTTTTT	CASSLMGGDTGELFF
TRBV6-5	NA	NA	TRBJ1-1	TGTGCCAGCAGCCTCCGACAGGTATACACTGAAGCTTTCTTT	CASSLRQVYTEAFF
TRBV11-3	few	TRBD1	TRBJ2-2	TGTGCCAGCAGCTTGGGGGACAGGGTCCACGACACCGGGGAGCTGTTTTTT	CASSLGDRVHDTGELFF
TRBV2	few	NA	TRBJ1-4	TGTGCCAGCAAAGAACAGGGTGGGATTAGTGAAAAACTGTTTTTT	CASKEQGGISEKLFF
TRBV7-9	NA	TRBD2	TRBJ2-3	TGTGCCAGCAGCTTCGATGCGGGGGGGCCCGTCGCAGATACGCAGTATTTT	CASSFDAGGPVADTQYF
TRBV11-2	NA	NA	TRBJ1-4	TGTGCCAGCAGCCTTCAGGAAAAACTGTTTTTT	CASSLQEKLFF
TRBV2	NA	NA	TRBJ2-6	TGTGCCAGCTCAGGGGGGTCTGGGGCCAACGTCCTGACTTTC	CASSGGSGANVLTF
TRBV15	NA	NA	TRBJ1-1	TGTGCCACCCTCCCTACGGGGGGGGCGCGGACTGAAGCTTTCTTT	CATLPTGGARTEAFF
TRBV27	NA	NA	TRBJ2-5	TGTGCCAGCAGTTTCTCCGGGGTCCCCCTACAAGAGACCCAGTACTTC	CASSFSGVPLQETQYF
TRBV28	NA	NA	TRBJ1-1	TGTGCCAGCAGTTTGGGTCGCGGGGACACTGAAGCTTTCTTT	CASSLGRGDTEAFF
TRBV25-1	NA	TRBD1	TRBJ2-7	TGTGCCAGCAGTGAGTTCTCGGGACAGGGGGCCTACGAGCAGTACTTC	CASSEFSGQGAYEQYF
TRBV4-3	NA	NA	TRBJ2-6	TGCGCCAGCAGCCAAGAGAACATCCTTGGGGCCAACGTCCTGACTTTC	CASSQENILGANVLTF
TRBV28	NA	NA	TRBJ1-2	TGTGCCAGCAGTCCTCATTTGGGGGGTCAGGGAACGGCGGGCTACACCTTC	CASSPHLGGQGTAGYTF
TRBV2	NA	TRBD1	TRBJ1-1	TGTGCCAGCAGGGGGACAGGGAGCTGTGAAGCTTTCTTT	CASRGTGSCEAFF
TRBV6-1	few	TRBD2	TRBJ2-4	TGTGCCAGCAGTGAAAGCGGGGGGTGGTCGAACATTCAGTACTTC	CASSESGGWSNIQYF
TRBV6-6	NA	NA	TRBJ1-1	TGTGCCAGCAGTTACTCCTCTCCAGGGGTGAACACTGAAGCTTTCTTT	CASSYSSPGVNTEAFF
TRBV5-1	NA	NA	TRBJ2-1	TGCGCCAGCAGCTTGAATATTGAGCAGTTCTTC	CASSLNIEQFF
TRBV5-1	NA	NA	TRBJ1-4	TGCGCCAGCAGGTGGCAGGCGGGGGATGAAAAACTGTTTTTT	CASRWQAGDEKLFF
TRBV5-6	NA	NA	TRBJ2-1	TGTGCCAGCAGCTTGGGTTCACCTAGCTCCTACAATGAGCAGTTCTTC	CASSLGSPSSYNEQFF
TRBV7-9	NA	TRBD2	TRBJ2-2	TGTGCCAGCAGCTCAACCGGGACTAGCGCGACCGGGGAGCTGTTTTTT	CASSSTGTSATGELFF
TRBV11-2	few	TRBD2	TRBJ2-2	TGTGCCAGCAGCTGGGGACTAGCGTTGCTGAGGGACACCGGGGAGCTGTTTTTT	CASSWGLALLRDTGELFF
TRBV7-2	NA	TRBD1	TRBJ1-2	TGTGCCAGCAGCCCCCGGACAGGGAATGGTTATGGCTACACCTTC	CASSPRTGNGYGYTF
TRBV27	few	TRBD2	TRBJ2-1	TGTGCCACCGGAGCGGGGGTAGGGAATGAGCAGTTCTTC	CATGAGVGNEQFF
TRBV2	NA	TRBD1	TRBJ1-5	TGTGCCAGCAGTTCGGGACAGGGGGAGAATCAGCCCCAGCATTTT	CASSSGQGENQPQHF
TRBV9	NA	TRBD2	TRBJ2-3	TGTGCCAGCAGCGTTAGCGGGGGACGGACAGATACGCAGTATTTT	CASSVSGGRTDTQYF
TRBV5-1	NA	TRBD1	TRBJ2-3	TGCGCCAGCAGCTTCGGACAGGGGGGACGCACAGATACGCAGTATTTT	CASSFGQGGRTDTQYF
TRBV10-3	few	NA	TRBJ1-1	TGTGCCATCAGTGCGGGGCAGGGGCCTGAAGCTTTCTTT	CAISAGQGPEAFF